This T cell receptor (beta chain) derives from a study of T cell responses to AZD1222 COVID-19 vaccine. Findings and limits, study-wide: There were repertoire samples only from the period after the peak T cell response. A rise in Spike-specific TCR breadth and depth followed two AZD1222 doses.

Profiled with immunoSEQ multiplex PCR; TCRdb holds only in-frame clones, not every one. This table has about 120,000 clones, over 75% appearing once. This CDR3 is 15 amino acids long. The V gene end was trimmed by 5 bases and the J gene end by 2 bases; junction bases not matched to a gene: 8. CDR1 is SGHTA, CDR2 FQGNSA, per germline. As for this clone: Its specificity is not known. Other DNA sequences in the sample encode the same CDR3.

The source was peripheral blood, collected on day 0 of MenACWY control vaccination. The chain links TRBV7-2 to TRBJ2-7; 8 bases are a match to TRBD1. The origin of this receptor is an adult in good health. CDR3 in DNA: TGTGCCAGCAGCGGAGGCGGGACAGGAGCCTACGAGCAGTACTTC. Its protein is CASSGGGTGAYEQYF.